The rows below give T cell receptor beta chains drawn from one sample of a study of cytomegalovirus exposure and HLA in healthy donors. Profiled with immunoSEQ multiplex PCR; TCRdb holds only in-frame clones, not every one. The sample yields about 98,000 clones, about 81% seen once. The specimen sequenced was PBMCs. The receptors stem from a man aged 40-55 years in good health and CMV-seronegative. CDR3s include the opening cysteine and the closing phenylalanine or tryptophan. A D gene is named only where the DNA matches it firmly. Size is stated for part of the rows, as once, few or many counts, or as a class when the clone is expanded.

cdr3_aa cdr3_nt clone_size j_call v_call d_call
CASSIIGGTGELFF TGTGCCAGTAGTATAATCGGCGGGACCGGGGAGCTGTTTTTT once TRBJ2-2 TRBV19 .
CASSYATVNTEAFF TGTGCCAGCAGTTACGCGACAGTGAACACTGAAGCTTTCTTT . TRBJ1-1 TRBV6-5 .
CASSSPTNTEAFF TGTGCCAGCAGCTCCCCCACTAACACTGAAGCTTTCTTT . TRBJ1-1 TRBV5-6 .
CASSPRTWTKGYTF TGTGCCAGCAGCCCGCGGACATGGACGAAGGGCTACACCTTC . TRBJ1-2 TRBV7-9 .
CSAFGDRGLIYEQYF TGCAGCGCCTTTGGCGACAGGGGGCTGATCTACGAGCAGTACTTC . TRBJ2-7 TRBV29-1 TRBD1
CASGITGSDEQYF TGTGCCAGCGGTATAACAGGGTCGGACGAGCAGTACTTC . TRBJ2-7 TRBV2 .
CASSESSGVRGSPLHF TGCGCCAGCAGTGAGTCTTCAGGGGTACGAGGATCACCCCTCCACTTT . TRBJ1-6 TRBV10-1 .
CASSLVSPRGDTEAFF TGTGCCAGCAGTTTAGTCAGTCCCCGGGGAGACACTGAAGCTTTCTTT . TRBJ1-1 TRBV28 .
CAISEQGTSRLNTIYF TGTGCCATCAGTGAACAGGGCACGAGTCGCCTAAACACCATATATTTT . TRBJ1-3 TRBV10-3 .
CASSVGGLSTDTQYF TGTGCCAGCAGCGTAGGGGGGCTGAGCACAGATACGCAGTATTTT once TRBJ2-3 TRBV9 .
CASSEDSNTEAFF TGTGCCAGCTCCGAGGACAGCAACACTGAAGCTTTCTTT once TRBJ1-1 TRBV18 .
CAWDRGNTGELFF TGTGCCTGGGACAGGGGTAACACCGGGGAGCTGTTTTTT . TRBJ2-2 TRBV30 TRBD1
CASSSGQRGTGELFF TGTGCCAGCAGCTCGGGACAGAGGGGGACCGGGGAGCTGTTTTTT few TRBJ2-2 TRBV5-4 TRBD1
CATSSNRGGEQYF TGTGCCACCAGCAGCAACCGGGGGGGGGAGCAGTACTTC . TRBJ2-7 TRBV15 TRBD2
CASSYLPLNYGYTF TGTGCCAGCAGTTATCTCCCCCTTAACTATGGCTACACCTTC . TRBJ1-2 TRBV6-5 .